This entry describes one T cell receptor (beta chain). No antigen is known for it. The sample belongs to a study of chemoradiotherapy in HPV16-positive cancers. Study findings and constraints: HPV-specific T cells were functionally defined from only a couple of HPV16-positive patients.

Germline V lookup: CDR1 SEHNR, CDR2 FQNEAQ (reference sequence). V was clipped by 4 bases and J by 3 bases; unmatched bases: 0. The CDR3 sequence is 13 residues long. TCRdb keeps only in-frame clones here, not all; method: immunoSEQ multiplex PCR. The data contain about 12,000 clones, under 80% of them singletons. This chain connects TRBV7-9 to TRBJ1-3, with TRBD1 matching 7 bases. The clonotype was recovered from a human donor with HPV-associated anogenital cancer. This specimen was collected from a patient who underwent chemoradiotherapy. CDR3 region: CASSWDSGNTIYF. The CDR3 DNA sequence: TGTGCCAGCAGCTGGGACAGTGGAAACACCATATATTTT.